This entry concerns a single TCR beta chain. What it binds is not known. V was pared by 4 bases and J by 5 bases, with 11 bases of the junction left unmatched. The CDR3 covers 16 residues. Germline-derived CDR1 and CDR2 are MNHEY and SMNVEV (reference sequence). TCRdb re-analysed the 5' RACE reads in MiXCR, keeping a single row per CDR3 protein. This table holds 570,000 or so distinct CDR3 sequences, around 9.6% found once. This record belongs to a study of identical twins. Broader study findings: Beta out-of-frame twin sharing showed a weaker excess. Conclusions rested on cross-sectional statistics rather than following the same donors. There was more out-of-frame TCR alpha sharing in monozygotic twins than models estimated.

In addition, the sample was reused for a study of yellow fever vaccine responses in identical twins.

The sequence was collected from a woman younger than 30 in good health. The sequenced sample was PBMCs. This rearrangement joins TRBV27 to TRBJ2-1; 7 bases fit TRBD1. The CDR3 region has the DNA TGTGCCAGCAGTTCCCCCCGACAGGGCGAGGACAATGAGCAGTTCTTC. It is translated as CASSSPRQGEDNEQFF.